This TCR beta chain was obtained from a study of T-cell reconstitution after alpha-beta-depleted transplantation in children. Unique molecular identifiers were built into the TCRbeta library. TCRdb re-called the PCR reads with MiXCR, one entry per CDR3 protein. The data contain fewer than 400,000 distinct CDR3 sequences, around 20% of them singletons. As concerns this clonotype: Its target is unknown.

Study-level points and caveats: Approximately two months post-transplant, alpha-beta T cells reportedly originated from several hundred expanded graft clones.

The CDR3 runs 14 residues. Germline CDR1 reads MNHEY; CDR2 reads SVGEGT. J gave up 2 bases and V 8 bases, and 4 bases lay outside the gene matches. This rearrangement joins TRBV6-2 or TRBV6-3 to TRBJ2-3; TRBD2 matches at 10 bases. Sample: PBMCs, mostly from graft donor cells, taken 180 days after TCRalphabeta/CD19-depleted stem cell transplant. This receptor was identified in a male patient aged 10 to 17 who had a stem cell transplant for acute lymphoblastic leukemia, so the T cells may come from the graft donor. This chain's CDR3 is CASRTSGTTDTQYF. The CDR3 nucleotides are TGTGCCAGCCGGACTAGCGGTACCACAGATACGCAGTATTTT.